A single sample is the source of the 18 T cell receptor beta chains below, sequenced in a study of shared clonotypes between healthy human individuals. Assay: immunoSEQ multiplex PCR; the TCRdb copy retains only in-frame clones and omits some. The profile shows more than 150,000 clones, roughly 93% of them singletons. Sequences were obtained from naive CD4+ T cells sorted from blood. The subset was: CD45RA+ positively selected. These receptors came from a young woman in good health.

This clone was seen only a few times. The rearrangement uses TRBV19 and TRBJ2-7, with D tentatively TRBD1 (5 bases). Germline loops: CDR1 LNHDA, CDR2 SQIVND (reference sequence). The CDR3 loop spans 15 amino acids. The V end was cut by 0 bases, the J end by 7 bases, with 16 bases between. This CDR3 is CASSIDRAPLSEQYF. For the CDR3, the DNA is TGTGCCAGTAGTATAGACAGGGCTCCCCTGTCGGAGCAGTACTTC.

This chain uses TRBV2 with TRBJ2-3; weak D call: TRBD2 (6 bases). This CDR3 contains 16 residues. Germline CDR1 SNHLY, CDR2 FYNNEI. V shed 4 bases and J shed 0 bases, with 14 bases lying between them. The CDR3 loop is CASSAIAVPSTDTQYF. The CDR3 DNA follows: TGTGCCAGCAGTGCCATAGCGGTTCCTAGCACAGATACGCAGTATTTT. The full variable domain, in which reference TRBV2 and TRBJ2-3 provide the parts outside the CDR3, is EPEVTQTPSHQVTQMGQEVILRCVPISNHLYFYWYRQILGQKVEFLVSFYNNEISEKSEIFDDQFSVERPDGSNFTLKIRSTKLEDSAMYFCASSAIAVPSTDTQYFGPGTRLTVL.

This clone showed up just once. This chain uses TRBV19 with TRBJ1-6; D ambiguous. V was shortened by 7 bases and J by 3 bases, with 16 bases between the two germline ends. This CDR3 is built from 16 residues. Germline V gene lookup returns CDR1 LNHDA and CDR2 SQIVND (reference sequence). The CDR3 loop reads CASTYTVRVYNSPLHF. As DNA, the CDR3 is TGTGCCAGTACGTATACGGTAAGGGTCTATAATTCACCCCTCCACTTT.

The CDR3 sequence is CASSFSAGGPSYEQYF. In nucleotides, the CDR3 is TGTGCCAGCAGTTTTTCAGCGGGAGGCCCCTCCTACGAGCAGTACTTC. The chain links TRBV28 to TRBJ2-5, with TRBD2 identical over 9 bases. The J call may be incorrect, as the DNA end agrees better with TRBJ2-7. Germline V CDR1 and CDR2: MDHEN, SYDVKM. The CDR3 covers 16 residues.

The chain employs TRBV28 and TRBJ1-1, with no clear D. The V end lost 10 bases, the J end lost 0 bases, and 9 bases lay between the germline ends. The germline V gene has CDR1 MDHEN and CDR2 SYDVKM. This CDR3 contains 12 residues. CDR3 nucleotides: TGTGCCACCACCGGTATGAACACTGAAGCTTTCTTT. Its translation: CATTGMNTEAFF.

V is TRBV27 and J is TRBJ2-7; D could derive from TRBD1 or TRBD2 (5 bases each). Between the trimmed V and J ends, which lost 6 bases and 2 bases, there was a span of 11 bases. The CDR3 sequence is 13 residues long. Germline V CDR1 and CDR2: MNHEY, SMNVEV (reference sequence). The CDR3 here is CASRGRETYEQYF. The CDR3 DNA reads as TGTGCCAGCAGGGGACGAGAAACCTACGAGCAGTACTTC.

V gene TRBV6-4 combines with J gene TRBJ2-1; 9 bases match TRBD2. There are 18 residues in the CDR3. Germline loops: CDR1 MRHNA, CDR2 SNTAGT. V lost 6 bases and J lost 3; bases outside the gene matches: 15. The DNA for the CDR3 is TGTGCCAGCAGCCCCTCGGGACTTAGCGGGAGCCTCTACAATGAGCAGTTCTTC. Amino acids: CASSPSGLSGSLYNEQFF.

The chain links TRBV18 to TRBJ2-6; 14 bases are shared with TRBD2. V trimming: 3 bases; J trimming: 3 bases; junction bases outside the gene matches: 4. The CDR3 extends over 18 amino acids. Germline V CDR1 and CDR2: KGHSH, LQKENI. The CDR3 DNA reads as TGTGCCAGCTCACCCGCGGGACTAGCGGGAGTTGGGGCCAACGTCCTGACTTTC. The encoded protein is CASSPAGLAGVGANVLTF.

CDR3 in DNA: TGCGCCAGCAGCTTGGGACTAGAACTCTACGAGCAGTACTTC. Translating gives CASSLGLELYEQYF. This rearrangement joins TRBV5-1 to TRBJ2-7; perhaps TRBD2 as D (6 bases). Per germline, CDR1 SGHRS and CDR2 YFSETQ. The CDR3 length is 14 residues. Trimming took 0 bases from V and 3 from J, leaving 10 bases between them. Full variable domain (outside the CDR3, taken from reference TRBV5-1 and TRBJ2-7): KAGVTQTPRYLIKTRGQQVTLSCSPISGHRSVSWYQQTPGQGLQFLFEYFSETQRNKGNFPGRFSGRQFSNSRSEMNVSTLELGDSALYLCASSLGLELYEQYFGPGTRLTVT.

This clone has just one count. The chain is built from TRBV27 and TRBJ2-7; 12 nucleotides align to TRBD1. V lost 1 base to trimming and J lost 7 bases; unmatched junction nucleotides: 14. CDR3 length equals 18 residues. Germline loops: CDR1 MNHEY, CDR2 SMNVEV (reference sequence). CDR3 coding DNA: TGTGCCAGCAGTTTATTACTGTCGGGGACAGGGGGCGCGGGGGAGCAGTACTTC. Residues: CASSLLLSGTGGAGEQYF.

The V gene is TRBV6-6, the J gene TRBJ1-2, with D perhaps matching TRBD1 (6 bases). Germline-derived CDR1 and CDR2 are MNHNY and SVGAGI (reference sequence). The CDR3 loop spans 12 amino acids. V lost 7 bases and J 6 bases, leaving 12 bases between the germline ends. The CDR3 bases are TGTGCCAGCACGAGGGACAAGAATGGCTACACCTTC. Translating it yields CASTRDKNGYTF.

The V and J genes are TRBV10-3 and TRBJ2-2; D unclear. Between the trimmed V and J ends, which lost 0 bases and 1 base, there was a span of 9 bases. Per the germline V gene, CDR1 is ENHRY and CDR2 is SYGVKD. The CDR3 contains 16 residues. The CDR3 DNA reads TGTGCCATCAGTGAGTCGGCCGCGGTGAACACCGGGGAGCTGTTTTTT. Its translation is CAISESAAVNTGELFF.

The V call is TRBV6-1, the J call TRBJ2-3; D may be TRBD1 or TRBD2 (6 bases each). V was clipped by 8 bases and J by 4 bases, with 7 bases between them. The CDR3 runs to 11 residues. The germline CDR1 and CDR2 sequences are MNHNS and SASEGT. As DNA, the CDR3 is TGTGCCAGCCGGGGGCCAGATACGCAGTATTTT. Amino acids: CASRGPDTQYF.

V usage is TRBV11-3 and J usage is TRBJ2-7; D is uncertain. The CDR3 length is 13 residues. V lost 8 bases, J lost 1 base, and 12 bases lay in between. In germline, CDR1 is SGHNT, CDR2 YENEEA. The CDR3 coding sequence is TGTGCCAGCCGGCTTGTGGGTTCCTACGAGCAGTACTTC. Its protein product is CASRLVGSYEQYF.

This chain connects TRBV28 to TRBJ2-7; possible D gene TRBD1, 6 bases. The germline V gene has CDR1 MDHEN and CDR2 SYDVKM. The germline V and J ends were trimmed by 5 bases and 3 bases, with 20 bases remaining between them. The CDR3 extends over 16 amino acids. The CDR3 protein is CASSHTGNPRNYEQYF. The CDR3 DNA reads TGTGCCAGCAGTCACACAGGGAACCCCCGGAACTACGAGCAGTACTTC.

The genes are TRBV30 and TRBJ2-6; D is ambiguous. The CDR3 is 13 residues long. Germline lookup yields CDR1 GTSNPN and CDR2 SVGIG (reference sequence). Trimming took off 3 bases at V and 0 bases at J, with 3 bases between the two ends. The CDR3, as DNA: TGTGCCTGGAGCATCTCTGGGGCCAACGTCCTGACTTTC. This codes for CAWSISGANVLTF.

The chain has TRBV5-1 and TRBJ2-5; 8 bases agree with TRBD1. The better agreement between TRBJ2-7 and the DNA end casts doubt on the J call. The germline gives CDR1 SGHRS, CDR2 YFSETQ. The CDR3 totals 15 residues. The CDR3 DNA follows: TGCGCCAGCAGCCCCAGACAGGGGCCCCACTACGAGCAGTACTTC. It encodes CASSPRQGPHYEQYF.

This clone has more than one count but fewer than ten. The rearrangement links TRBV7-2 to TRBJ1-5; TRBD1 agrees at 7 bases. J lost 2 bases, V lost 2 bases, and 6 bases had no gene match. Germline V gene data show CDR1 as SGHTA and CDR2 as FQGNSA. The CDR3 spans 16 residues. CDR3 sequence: CASSLSTGAGNQPQHF. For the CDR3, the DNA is TGTGCCAGCAGCTTATCAACAGGGGCAGGCAATCAGCCCCAGCATTTT.